This entry lists 6 T cell receptor beta chains sequenced from one sample in a study of memory CD4+ T cells and cytomegalovirus serostatus. Using immunoSEQ multiplex PCR, the repertoire was profiled, and TCRdb retains in-frame clones only, with some absent. The data contain 40,000 to 60,000 clones, 78% of them singletons. Single viable CD3+CD4+CD8-CD45RO+ cells were sorted as the memory CD4+ T cells. The specimen was memory CD4+ T cells from blood. The receptors originated from an adult in good health and CMV-seronegative.

The gene calls are TRBV18 and TRBJ2-7, with D perhaps matching TRBD1 (5 bases). Germline values: CDR1 KGHSH, CDR2 LQKENI. Trimming shortened V by 1 base and J by 6 bases, and 13 bases separated the two germline ends. The CDR3 is 14 amino acids. CDR3 in amino acids: CASSPLTRAVEQYF. In DNA, the CDR3 is TGTGCCAGCTCACCACTAACCAGGGCAGTCGAGCAGTACTTC. Looking up the rest from reference TRBV18 and TRBJ2-7 gives the full variable domain: NAGVMQNPRHLVRRRGQEARLRCSPMKGHSHVYWYRQLPEEGLKFMVYLQKENIIDESGMPKERFSAEFPKEGPSILRIQQVVRGDSAAYFCASSPLTRAVEQYFGPGTRLTVT.

The gene calls are TRBV6-6 and TRBJ1-4; D not certain. Germline V gene lookup returns CDR1 MNHNY and CDR2 SVGAGI (reference sequence). The ends were cut back, 5 bases at V and 6 bases at J, with 16 bases in the middle. This CDR3 is built from 15 residues. Here the CDR3 reads CASSKGLRLDEKLFF. DNA of the CDR3: TGTGCCAGCAGTAAGGGTCTCCGGCTCGATGAAAAACTGTTTTTT.

The V call is TRBV7-2, the J call TRBJ1-2, with TRBD1 identical over 8 bases. Germline-derived CDR1 and CDR2 are SGHTA and FQGNSA. With 3 bases clipped from V and 2 bases from J, the junction kept 2 bases outside the gene matches. The CDR3 length is 14 residues. In DNA form, the CDR3 reads TGTGCCAGCAGCTTCAGGGGGCGCAACTATGGCTACACCTTC. This codes for CASSFRGRNYGYTF. Combining the CDR3 with reference TRBV7-2 and TRBJ1-2 gives the whole variable domain GAGVSQSPSNKVTEKGKDVELRCDPISGHTALYWYRQSLGQGLEFLIYFQGNSAPDKSGLPSDRFSAERTGGSVSTLTIQRTQQEDSAVYLCASSFRGRNYGYTFGSGTRLTVV.

This clone qualifies as medium-sized. This chain uses TRBV11-1 with TRBJ1-6, with D uncertain. Looked up from germline, CDR1 is SGHAT and CDR2 is FQDESV (reference sequence). CDR3 length: 13 residues. Trimming left V 0 bases short and J 8 bases short, with 5 bases between. CDR3 DNA: TGTGCCAGCAGCTTAGCGTATGATTCACCCCTCCACTTT. Amino acids: CASSLAYDSPLHF.

The V gene is TRBV6-6, the J gene TRBJ2-7, with 13 bases identical to TRBD2. Germline CDR1 MNHNY, CDR2 SVGAGI (reference sequence). V gave up 8 bases and J gave up 5 bases; unmatched junction bases: 9. CDR3 length: 15 residues. The CDR3 reads CASQIGLAGVDEQYF. In nucleotides, the CDR3 is TGTGCCAGCCAAATCGGACTAGCGGGAGTGGACGAGCAGTACTTC.

The chain joins TRBV19 to TRBJ1-2; TRBD1 aligns across 9 bases. CDR1 and CDR2 (germline): LNHDA, SQIVND (reference sequence). The ends lost 6 bases at V and 7 bases at J; junction bases unmatched: 6. The CDR3 covers 13 residues. The CDR3 here is CASRGQGSGGYTF. The CDR3, as DNA: TGTGCCAGTAGGGGACAGGGTAGCGGTGGCTACACCTTC. Using reference TRBV19 and TRBJ1-2 for the parts outside the CDR3, the full variable domain is DGGITQSPKYLFRKEGQNVTLSCEQNLNHDAMYWYRQDPGQGLRLIYYSQIVNDFQKGDIAEGYSVSREKKESFPLTVTSAQKNPTAFYLCASRGQGSGGYTFGSGTRLTVV.